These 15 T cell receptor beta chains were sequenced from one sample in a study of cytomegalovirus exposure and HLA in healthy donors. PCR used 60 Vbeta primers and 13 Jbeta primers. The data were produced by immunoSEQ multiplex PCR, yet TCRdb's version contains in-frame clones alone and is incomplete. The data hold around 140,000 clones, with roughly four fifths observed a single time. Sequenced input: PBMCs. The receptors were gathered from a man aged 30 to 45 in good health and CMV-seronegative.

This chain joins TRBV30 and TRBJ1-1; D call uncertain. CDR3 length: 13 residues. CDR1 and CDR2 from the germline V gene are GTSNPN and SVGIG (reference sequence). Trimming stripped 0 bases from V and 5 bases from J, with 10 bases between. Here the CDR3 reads CAWSVPGITEAFF. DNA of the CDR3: TGTGCCTGGAGTGTACCAGGTATTACTGAAGCTTTCTTT.

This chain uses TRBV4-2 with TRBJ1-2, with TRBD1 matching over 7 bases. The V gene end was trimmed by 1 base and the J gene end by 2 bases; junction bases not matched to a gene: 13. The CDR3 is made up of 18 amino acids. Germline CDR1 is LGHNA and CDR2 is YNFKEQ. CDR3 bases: TGTGCCAGCAGCCAAGTCGACCCGACAGGGAGAGAAAACTATGGCTACACCTTC. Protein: CASSQVDPTGRENYGYTF.

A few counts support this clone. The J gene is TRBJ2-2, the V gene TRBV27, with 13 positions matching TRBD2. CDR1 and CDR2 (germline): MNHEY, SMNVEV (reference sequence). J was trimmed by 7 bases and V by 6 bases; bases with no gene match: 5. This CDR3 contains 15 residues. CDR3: CASREGLAGNGELFF. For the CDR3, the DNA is TGTGCCAGCAGGGAGGGACTAGCGGGAAACGGGGAGCTGTTTTTT.

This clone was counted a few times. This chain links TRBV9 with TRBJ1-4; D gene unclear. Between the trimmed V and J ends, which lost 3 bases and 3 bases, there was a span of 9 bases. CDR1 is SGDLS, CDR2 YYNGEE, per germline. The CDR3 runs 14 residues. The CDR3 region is CASSERAANEKLFF. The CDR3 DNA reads TGTGCCAGCAGCGAGAGGGCAGCTAATGAAAAACTGTTTTTT.

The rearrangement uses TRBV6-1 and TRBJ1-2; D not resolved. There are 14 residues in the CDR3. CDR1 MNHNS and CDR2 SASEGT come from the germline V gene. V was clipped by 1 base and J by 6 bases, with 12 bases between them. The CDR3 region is CASSEGVPRNGYTF. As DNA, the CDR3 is TGTGCCAGCAGTGAAGGGGTCCCTAGGAATGGCTACACCTTC.

The CDR3 bases are TGTGCCAGCAGCTCAAGTGAGGGCCGGGAAAAACTGTTTTTT. Its protein product is CASSSSEGREKLFF. The chain combines TRBV11-2 with TRBJ1-4; D gene unclear. From germline, CDR1 is SGHAT and CDR2 FQNNGV. The V end was cut by 4 bases, the J end by 8 bases, with 14 bases between. This CDR3 region has 14 residues.

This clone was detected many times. In DNA form, the CDR3 reads TGTGCCAGCAGCGACCGGAAGGGGGCGGCCGATGAGCAGTTCTTC. Translating it yields CASSDRKGAADEQFF. The rearrangement joins TRBV11-3 to TRBJ2-1, with 7 bases lining up with TRBD1. J was trimmed by 8 bases and V by 5 bases; bases with no gene match: 12. This CDR3 contains 15 residues. Germline V gene sequence: CDR1 SGHNT, CDR2 YENEEA.

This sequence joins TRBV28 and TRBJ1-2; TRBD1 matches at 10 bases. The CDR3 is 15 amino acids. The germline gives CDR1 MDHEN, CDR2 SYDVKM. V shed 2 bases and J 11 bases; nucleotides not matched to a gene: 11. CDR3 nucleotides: TGTGCCAGCAGTTTACTTGGGACAGGGGAGTACCGATACACCTTC. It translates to CASSLLGTGEYRYTF.

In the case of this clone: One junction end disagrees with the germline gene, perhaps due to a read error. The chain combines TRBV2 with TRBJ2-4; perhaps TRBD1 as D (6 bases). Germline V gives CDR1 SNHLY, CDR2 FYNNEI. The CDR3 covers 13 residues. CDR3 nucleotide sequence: TGTGCCAGCGTAGGACAGAGTATTAACAGTCAGTACTTC. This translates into CASVGQSINSQYF. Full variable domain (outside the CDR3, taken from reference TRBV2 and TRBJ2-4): EPEVTQTPSHQVTQMGQEVILRCVPISNHLYFYWYRQILGQKVEFLVSFYNNEISEKSEIFDDQFSVERPDGSNFTLKIRSTKLEDSAMYFCASVGQSINSQYFGAGTRLSVL.

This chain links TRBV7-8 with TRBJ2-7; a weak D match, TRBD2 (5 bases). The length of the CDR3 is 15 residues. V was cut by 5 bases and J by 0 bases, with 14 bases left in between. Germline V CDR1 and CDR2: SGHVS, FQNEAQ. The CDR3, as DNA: TGTGCCAGCAGCCTAGACGGGGTGGGCTCCTACGAGCAGTACTTC. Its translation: CASSLDGVGSYEQYF.

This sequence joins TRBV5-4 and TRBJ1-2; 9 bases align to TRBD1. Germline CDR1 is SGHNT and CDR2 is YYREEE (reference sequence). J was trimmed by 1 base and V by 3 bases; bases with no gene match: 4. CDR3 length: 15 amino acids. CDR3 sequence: CASSSGQGGNYGYTF. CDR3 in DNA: TGTGCCAGCAGCTCGGGACAGGGAGGTAACTATGGCTACACCTTC.

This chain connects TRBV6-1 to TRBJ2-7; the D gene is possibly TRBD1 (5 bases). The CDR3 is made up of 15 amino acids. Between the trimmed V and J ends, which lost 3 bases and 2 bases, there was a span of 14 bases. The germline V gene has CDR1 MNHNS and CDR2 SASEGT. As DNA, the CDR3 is TGTGCCAGCAGTGATCCCCCGGACACAACCTACGAGCAGTACTTC. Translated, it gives CASSDPPDTTYEQYF.

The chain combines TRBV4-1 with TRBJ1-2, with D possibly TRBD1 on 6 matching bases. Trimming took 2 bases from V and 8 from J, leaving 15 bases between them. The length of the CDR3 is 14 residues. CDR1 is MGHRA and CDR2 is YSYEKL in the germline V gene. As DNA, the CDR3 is TGCGCCAGCAGCCAAATCTTCAATACAGGGGGCTACACCTTC. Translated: CASSQIFNTGGYTF.

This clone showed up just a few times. CDR3 residues: CASSPGGTPGANVLTF. In DNA, the CDR3 is TGTGCCAGCTCACCGGGGGGTACGCCCGGGGCCAACGTCCTGACTTTC. This chain connects TRBV18 to TRBJ2-6; TRBD2 is a possible D gene (6 bases). The CDR3 spans 16 residues. V lost 3 bases and J 4 bases, leaving 13 bases between the germline ends. Germline lookup yields CDR1 KGHSH and CDR2 LQKENI.

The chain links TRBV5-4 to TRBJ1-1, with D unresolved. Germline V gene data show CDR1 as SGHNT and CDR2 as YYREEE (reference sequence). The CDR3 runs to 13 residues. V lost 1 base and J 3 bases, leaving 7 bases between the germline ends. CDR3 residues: CASSLPGDTEAFF. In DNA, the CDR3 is TGTGCCAGCAGCTTGCCCGGGGACACTGAAGCTTTCTTT.